The 13 T cell receptor beta chains below all came from one sample that was sequenced in a study of technical replicates of blood from four donors (TCRdb year 2017). Libraries came from the immunoSEQ multiplex PCR assay. Held by TCRdb, this immuneACCESS table contains in-frame sequences only and omits some clones. Under half of the omission traces to an unresolved V gene where checked; the cause of the rest is unknown. This sample lists 55,000 to 75,000 clones; 90% to 95% were detected once. The top ten hold 3% to 4% of the sample. Source material: PBMCs. The receptors derive from a human donor in good health. Some clones in this sample may be carry-over from other donors' samples.

CDR3 nucleotides: TGCAGTGCTAAGAGGTCTGATGAGCAGTTCTTC. Translated: CSAKRSDEQFF. V is TRBV20-1 and J is TRBJ2-1; D is uncertain. From germline, CDR1 is DFQATT and CDR2 SNEGSKA (reference sequence). This CDR3 contains 11 residues. V lost 4 bases and J lost 8, with 9 bases in between.

The chain joins TRBV7-6 to TRBJ2-3; 14 bases map to TRBD2. Germline V CDR1 and CDR2: SGHVS, FNYEAQ. With V trimmed by 5 bases and J by 3 bases, 4 bases remained unmatched. The CDR3 contains 16 residues. The CDR3 is CASSIGLAGGTDTQYF. The CDR3 bases are TGTGCCAGCAGCATCGGACTAGCGGGGGGAACAGATACGCAGTATTTT.

The chain links TRBV10-3 to TRBJ1-2, with D tentatively TRBD1 (6 bases). V was trimmed by 7 bases and J by 3 bases, leaving 15 bases between them. CDR1 and CDR2 (germline): ENHRY, SYGVKD. The CDR3 extends over 14 amino acids. The CDR3 DNA is TGTGCCATCACCCCAGACGGACAGTACTATGGCTACACCTTC. This translates into CAITPDGQYYGYTF.

The genes are TRBV14 and TRBJ2-6; 7 positions match TRBD1. CDR1 is SGHDN, CDR2 FVKESK, per germline. The CDR3 has 17 amino acids. V dropped 3 bases and J dropped 2; count of bases not matched to a gene: 7. CDR3 protein: CASSQRADRAGANVLTF. Written as DNA, the CDR3 is TGTGCCAGCAGCCAGAGGGCCGACAGGGCTGGGGCCAACGTCCTGACTTTC.

The rearrangement uses TRBV7-2 and TRBJ2-3; TRBD1 might be the D (7 bases). The germline gives CDR1 SGHTA, CDR2 FQGNSA. This CDR3 region has 14 residues. Between the trimmed V and J ends, which lost 7 bases and 5 bases, there was a span of 16 bases. Here the CDR3 DNA reads TGTGCCAGCAATAGCGGATCAGGGGGAGATACGCAGTATTTT. The encoded protein is CASNSGSGGDTQYF. Filled out from reference TRBV7-2 and TRBJ2-3, the complete variable domain reads GAGVSQSPSNKVTEKGKDVELRCDPISGHTALYWYRQSLGQGLEFLIYFQGNSAPDKSGLPSDRFSAERTGGSVSTLTIQRTQQEDSAVYLCASNSGSGGDTQYFGPGTRLTVL.

This clone was counted once. The rearrangement links TRBV4-2 to TRBJ2-2, with 7 bases lining up with TRBD1. The germline V gene has CDR1 LGHNA and CDR2 YNFKEQ. This CDR3 has 14 residues. V lost 0 bases and J lost 6; bases outside the gene matches: 1. In DNA form, the CDR3 reads TGTGCCAGCAGCCAAGAGCAGGGGGCCGGGGAGCTGTTTTTT. Translated, it gives CASSQEQGAGELFF.

This sequence joins TRBV19 and TRBJ2-7; 10 bases map to TRBD2. V lost 5 bases and J lost 6; bases outside the gene matches: 10. Looked up from germline, CDR1 is LNHDA and CDR2 is SQIVND (reference sequence). The CDR3 runs to 15 residues. The CDR3 here is CASSSFTAGGREQYF. CDR3 sequence (DNA): TGTGCCAGTAGTTCCTTTACAGCGGGAGGGCGCGAGCAGTACTTC.

The chain has TRBV7-8 and TRBJ2-7; the D gene is possibly TRBD2 (6 bases). CDR1 SGHVS and CDR2 FQNEAQ come from the germline V gene. This CDR3 spans 14 amino acids. Trimming took 0 bases from V and 5 from J, leaving 11 bases between them. CDR3 coding DNA: TGTGCCAGCAGCTTAGCCGGGAGAGGGAACGAGCAGTACTTC. The encoded protein is CASSLAGRGNEQYF.

The gene calls are TRBV25-1 and TRBJ1-4, with a tentative D call TRBD1 (6 bases). CDR3 length: 16 amino acids. Germline CDR1 is MGHDK and CDR2 is SYGVNS. The V and J ends lost 5 bases and 8 bases respectively, with 21 bases between them. In DNA, the CDR3 is TGTGCCAGCAGTCCAAATCTGGGGGCAAGCGAGGAAAAACTGTTTTTT. It translates to CASSPNLGASEEKLFF.

The chain employs TRBV5-1 and TRBJ2-3, with 9 bases fitting TRBD2. Trimming took 6 bases from V and 5 from J; bases not matched to a gene: 10. Per the germline V gene, CDR1 is SGHRS and CDR2 is YFSETQ. The CDR3 is 15 residues long. In DNA form, the CDR3 reads TGCGCCAGCATGTACCGCGGGGGGGCGAAAGATACGCAGTATTTT. Translating gives CASMYRGGAKDTQYF.

This clone was seen a handful of times. This chain connects TRBV11-2 to TRBJ1-1, with a possible D match to TRBD1 (5 bases). This CDR3 has 14 amino acids. Deletions cut 5 bases from V and 5 bases from J, with 15 bases between. Germline V gives CDR1 SGHAT, CDR2 FQNNGV. The CDR3 loop is CASSRLGGWTEAFF. In DNA, the CDR3 is TGTGCCAGCAGCCGGCTGGGGGGATGGACTGAAGCTTTCTTT.

The J gene is TRBJ1-1, the V gene TRBV29-1, with D hard to call. The CDR3 spans 13 residues. CDR1 and CDR2 from the germline V gene are SQVTM and ANQGSEA. Deletions cut 5 bases from V and 1 base from J, with 11 bases between. The CDR3 DNA reads TGCAGCGTTACTAGGACGGAGAACACTGAAGCTTTCTTT. Its translation: CSVTRTENTEAFF.

The chain joins TRBV5-8 to TRBJ1-1, with a weak D call TRBD1 (5 bases). The CDR3 consists of 16 residues. Deletions cut 0 bases from V and 0 bases from J, with 12 bases between. The germline CDR1 and CDR2 sequences are SGHTS and YDEGEE. The CDR3 protein is CASSLVLTALNTEAFF. In DNA form, the CDR3 reads TGTGCCAGCAGCTTGGTCTTGACAGCTCTGAACACTGAAGCTTTCTTT.